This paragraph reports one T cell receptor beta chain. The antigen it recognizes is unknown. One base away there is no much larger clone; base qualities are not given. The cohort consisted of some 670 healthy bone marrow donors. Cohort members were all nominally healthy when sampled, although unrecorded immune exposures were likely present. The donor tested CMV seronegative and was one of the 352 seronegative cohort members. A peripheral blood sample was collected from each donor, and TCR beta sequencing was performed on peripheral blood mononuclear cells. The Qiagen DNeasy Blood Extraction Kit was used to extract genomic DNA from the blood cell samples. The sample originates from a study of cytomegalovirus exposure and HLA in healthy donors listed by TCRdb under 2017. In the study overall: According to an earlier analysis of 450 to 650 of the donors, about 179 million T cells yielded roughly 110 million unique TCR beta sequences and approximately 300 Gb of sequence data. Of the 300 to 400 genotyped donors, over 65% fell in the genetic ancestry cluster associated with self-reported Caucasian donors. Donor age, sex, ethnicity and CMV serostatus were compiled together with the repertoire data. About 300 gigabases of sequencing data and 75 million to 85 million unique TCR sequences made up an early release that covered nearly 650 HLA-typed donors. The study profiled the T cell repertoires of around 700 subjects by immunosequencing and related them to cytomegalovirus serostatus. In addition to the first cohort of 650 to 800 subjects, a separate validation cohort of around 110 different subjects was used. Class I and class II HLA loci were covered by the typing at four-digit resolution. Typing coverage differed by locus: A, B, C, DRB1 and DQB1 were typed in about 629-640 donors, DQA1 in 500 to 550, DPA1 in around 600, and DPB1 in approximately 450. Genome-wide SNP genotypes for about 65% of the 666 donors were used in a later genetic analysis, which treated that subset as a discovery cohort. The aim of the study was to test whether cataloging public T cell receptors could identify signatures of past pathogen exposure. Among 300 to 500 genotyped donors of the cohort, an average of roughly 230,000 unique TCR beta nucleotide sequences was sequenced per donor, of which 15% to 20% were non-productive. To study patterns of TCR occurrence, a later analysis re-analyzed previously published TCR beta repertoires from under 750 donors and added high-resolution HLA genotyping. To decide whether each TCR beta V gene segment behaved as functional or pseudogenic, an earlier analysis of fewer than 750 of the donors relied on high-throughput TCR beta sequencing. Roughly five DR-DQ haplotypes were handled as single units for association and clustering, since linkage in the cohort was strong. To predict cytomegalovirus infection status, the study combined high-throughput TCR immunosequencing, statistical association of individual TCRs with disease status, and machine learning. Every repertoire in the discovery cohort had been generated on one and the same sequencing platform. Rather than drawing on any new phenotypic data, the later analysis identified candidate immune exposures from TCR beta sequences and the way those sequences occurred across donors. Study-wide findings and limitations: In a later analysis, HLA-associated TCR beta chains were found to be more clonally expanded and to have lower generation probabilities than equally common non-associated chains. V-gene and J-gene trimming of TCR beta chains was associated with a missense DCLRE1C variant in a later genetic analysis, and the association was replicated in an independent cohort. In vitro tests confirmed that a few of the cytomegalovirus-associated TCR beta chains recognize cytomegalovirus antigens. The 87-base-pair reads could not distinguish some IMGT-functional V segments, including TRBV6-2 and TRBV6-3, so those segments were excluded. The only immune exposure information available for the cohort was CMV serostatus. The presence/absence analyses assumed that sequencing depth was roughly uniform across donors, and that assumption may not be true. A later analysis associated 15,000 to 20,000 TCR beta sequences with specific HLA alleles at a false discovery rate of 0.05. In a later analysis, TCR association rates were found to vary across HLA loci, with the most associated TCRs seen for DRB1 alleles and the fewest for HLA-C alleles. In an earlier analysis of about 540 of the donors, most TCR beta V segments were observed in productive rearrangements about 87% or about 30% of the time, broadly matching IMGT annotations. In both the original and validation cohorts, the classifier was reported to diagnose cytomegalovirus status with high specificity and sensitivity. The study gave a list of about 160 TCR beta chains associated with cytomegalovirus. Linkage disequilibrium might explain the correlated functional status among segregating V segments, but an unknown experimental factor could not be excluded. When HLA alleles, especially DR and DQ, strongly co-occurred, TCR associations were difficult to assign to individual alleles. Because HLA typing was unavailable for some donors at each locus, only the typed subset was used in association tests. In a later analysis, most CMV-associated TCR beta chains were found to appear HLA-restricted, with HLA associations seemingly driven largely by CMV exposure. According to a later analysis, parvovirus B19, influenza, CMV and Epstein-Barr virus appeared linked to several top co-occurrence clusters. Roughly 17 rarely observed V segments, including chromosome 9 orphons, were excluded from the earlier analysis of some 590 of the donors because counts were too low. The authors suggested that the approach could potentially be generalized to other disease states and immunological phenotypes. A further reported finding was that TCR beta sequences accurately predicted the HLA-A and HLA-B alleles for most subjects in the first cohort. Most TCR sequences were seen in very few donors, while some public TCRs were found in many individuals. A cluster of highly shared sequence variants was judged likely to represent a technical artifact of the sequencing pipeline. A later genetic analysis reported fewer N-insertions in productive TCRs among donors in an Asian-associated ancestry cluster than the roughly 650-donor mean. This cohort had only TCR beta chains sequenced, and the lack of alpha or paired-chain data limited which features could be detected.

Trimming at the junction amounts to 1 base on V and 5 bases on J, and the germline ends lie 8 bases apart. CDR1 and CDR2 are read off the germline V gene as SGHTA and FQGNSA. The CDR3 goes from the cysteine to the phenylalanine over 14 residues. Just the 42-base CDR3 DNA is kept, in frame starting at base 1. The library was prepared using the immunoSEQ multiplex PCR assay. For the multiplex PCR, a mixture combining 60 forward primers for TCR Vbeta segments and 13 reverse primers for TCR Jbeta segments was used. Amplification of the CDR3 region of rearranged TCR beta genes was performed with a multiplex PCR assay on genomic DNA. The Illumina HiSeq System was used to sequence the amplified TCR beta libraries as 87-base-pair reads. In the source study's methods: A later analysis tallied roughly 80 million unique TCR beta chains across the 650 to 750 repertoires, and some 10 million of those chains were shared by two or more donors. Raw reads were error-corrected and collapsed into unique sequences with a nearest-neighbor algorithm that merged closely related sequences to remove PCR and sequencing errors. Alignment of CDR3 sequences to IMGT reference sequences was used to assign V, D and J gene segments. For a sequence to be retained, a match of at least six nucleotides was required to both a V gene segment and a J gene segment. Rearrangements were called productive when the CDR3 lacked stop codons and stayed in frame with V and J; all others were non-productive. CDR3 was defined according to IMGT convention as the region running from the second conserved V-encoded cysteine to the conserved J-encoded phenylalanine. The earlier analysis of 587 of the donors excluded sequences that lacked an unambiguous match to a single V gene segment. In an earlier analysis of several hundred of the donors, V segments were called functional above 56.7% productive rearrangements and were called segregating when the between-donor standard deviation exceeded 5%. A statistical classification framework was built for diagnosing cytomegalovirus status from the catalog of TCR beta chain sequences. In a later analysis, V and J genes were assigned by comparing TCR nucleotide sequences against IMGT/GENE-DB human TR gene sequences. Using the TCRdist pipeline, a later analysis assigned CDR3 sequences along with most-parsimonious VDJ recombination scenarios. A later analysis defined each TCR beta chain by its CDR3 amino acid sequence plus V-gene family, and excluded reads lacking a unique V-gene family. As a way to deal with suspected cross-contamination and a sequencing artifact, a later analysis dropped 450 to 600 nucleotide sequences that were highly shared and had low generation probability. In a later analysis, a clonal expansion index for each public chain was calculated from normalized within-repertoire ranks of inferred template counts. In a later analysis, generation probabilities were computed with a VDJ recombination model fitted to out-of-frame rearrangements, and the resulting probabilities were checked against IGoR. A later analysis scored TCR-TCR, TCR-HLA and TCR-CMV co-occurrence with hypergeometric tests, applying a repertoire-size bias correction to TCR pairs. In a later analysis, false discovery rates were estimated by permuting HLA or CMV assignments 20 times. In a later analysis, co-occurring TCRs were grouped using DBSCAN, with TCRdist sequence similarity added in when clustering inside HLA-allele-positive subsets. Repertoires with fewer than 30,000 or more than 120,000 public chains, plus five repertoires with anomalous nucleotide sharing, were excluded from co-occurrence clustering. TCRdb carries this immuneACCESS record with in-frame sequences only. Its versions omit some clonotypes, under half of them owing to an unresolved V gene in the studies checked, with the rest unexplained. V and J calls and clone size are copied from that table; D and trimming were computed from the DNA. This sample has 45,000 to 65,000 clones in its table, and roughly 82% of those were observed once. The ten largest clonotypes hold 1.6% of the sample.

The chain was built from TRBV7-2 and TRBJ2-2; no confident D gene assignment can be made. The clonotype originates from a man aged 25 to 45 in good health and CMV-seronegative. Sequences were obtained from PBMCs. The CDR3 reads CASSLGHTTGELFF. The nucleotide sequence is TGTGCCAGCAGCTTAGGCCATACAACCGGGGAGCTGTTTTTT.